The 2 T cell receptor beta chains below all came from one sample that was sequenced in a study of PD-1 blockade in classical Hodgkin lymphoma. Every patient was affected by relapse after autologous stem cell transplantation, while exposure to brentuximab vedotin was not uniform. Assay: immunoSEQ multiplex PCR; the TCRdb copy retains only in-frame clones and omits some. The sample has 6,000 or so clones; 70% to 80% are singletons. This sample comprised peripheral blood mononuclear cells (PBMCs), obtained at baseline. Receptors originate from a human donor with classical Hodgkin lymphoma.

The chain has TRBV5-1 and TRBJ1-1; 7 bases map to TRBD1. The CDR3 has 16 amino acids. V dropped 4 bases and J dropped 1; count of bases not matched to a gene: 10. Per the germline V gene, CDR1 is SGHRS and CDR2 is YFSETQ. The CDR3 sequence is CASSKKPGQQNTEAFF. The CDR3, as DNA: TGCGCCAGCAGCAAAAAGCCGGGACAGCAGAACACTGAAGCTTTCTTT.

V usage is TRBV5-1 and J usage is TRBJ2-6; D is unresolved. The V and J ends lost 4 bases and 8 bases respectively, with 7 bases between them. The germline V gene has CDR1 SGHRS and CDR2 YFSETQ. The CDR3 totals 12 residues. The CDR3 DNA sequence: TGCGCCAGCAGCCTCGACACCAACGTCCTGACTTTC. Encoded protein: CASSLDTNVLTF.